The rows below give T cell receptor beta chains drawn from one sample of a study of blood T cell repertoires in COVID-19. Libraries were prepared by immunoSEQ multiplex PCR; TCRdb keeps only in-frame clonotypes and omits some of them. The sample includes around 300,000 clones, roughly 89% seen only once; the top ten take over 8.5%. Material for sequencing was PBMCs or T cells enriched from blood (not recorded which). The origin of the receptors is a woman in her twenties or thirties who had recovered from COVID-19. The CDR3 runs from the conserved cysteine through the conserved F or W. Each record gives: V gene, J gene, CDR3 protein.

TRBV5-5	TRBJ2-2	CASTWDNANTGELFF
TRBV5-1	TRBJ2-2	CASSLDLVAGELFF
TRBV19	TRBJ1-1	CASSVGQGMSFF
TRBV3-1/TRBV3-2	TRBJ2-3	CASSQFVPGQGADTQYF
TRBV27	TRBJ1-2	CASSPRVGGGYTF
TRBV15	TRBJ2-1	CATSRDVAGGGDEQFF
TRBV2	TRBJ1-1	CASRLQGAAAFF
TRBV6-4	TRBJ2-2	CASSESTGGATGELFF
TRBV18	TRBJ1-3	CASSPAATPGNTIYF
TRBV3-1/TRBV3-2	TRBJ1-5	CASSQGVGEESNQPQHF
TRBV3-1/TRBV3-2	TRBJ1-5	CASSPGTGVQPQHF
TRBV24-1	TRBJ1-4	CATSLTGDATNEKLFF
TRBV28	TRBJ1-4	CASSVTGQSNEKLFF
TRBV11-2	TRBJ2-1	CASSIGLFYNEQFF
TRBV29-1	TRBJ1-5	CSAAEGSNQPQHF